This passage covers 15 T cell receptor beta chains from one sample sequenced in a study of CD8 T cells in ankylosing spondylitis. Study-level points and caveats: Seemingly characteristic of ankylosing spondylitis blood was a TCR beta motif consisting of several highly homologous variants.

Antigens of these TCRs are unknown. One entry per CDR3 protein results from TCRdb running MiXCR on the 5' RACE reads. The sample yields fewer than 750,000 distinct CDR3 sequences, 15% to 20% seen once. Sequenced material: blood, either unsorted or a sorted T cell fraction (not recorded which). The source of these receptors is a male donor with ankylosing spondylitis.

In this sample, this clonotype turned up many times. The chain recombines TRBV9 with TRBJ2-5; TRBD1 might be the D (5 bases). Trimming cost V 0 bases and J 4 bases, with 13 bases left between them. Germline CDR1 reads SGDLS; CDR2 reads YYNGEE. The CDR3 covers 15 residues. The CDR3 coding sequence is TGTGCCAGCAGCGTAGAAGGACAAAGGGGAGAGACCCAGTACTTC. It yields the protein CASSVEGQRGETQYF.

This sequence joins TRBV12-3 or TRBV12-4 and TRBJ1-5, with TRBD1 identical over 8 bases. This CDR3 comprises 16 residues. J gave up 5 bases and V 7 bases, and 13 bases lay outside the gene matches. The CDR3 sequence: CASTPFGTGHDQPQHF. The CDR3 nucleotides read TGTGCCAGCACCCCTTTTGGGACAGGCCACGATCAGCCCCAGCATTTT.

This clonotype was observed a handful of times. This chain uses TRBV20-1 with TRBJ1-5; the match to TRBD1 covers 9 bases. CDR3 length: 16 residues. The V gene end was trimmed by 5 bases and the J gene end by 3 bases; junction bases not matched to a gene: 11. Germline V gene lookup returns CDR1 DFQATT and CDR2 SNEGSKA (reference sequence). The CDR3 spells CSALRPGTGYNQPQHF. The CDR3, as DNA: TGCAGTGCTTTACGTCCCGGGACAGGGTACAATCAGCCCCAGCATTTT.

This clonotype appeared a few times. The chain has TRBV5-6 and TRBJ2-7; D uncertain. Per germline, CDR1 SGHDT and CDR2 YYEEEE. Trimming pared 4 bases from V and 2 bases from J, leaving 10 bases between. This CDR3 contains 13 residues. The CDR3 region has the DNA TGTGCCAGCAGCAGACTCATCCCCTACGAGCAGTACTTC. Encoded protein: CASSRLIPYEQYF.

V gene TRBV18 combines with J gene TRBJ1-2, with TRBD1 as a possible D gene (6 bases). V was trimmed by 3 bases and J by 5 bases, leaving 10 bases between them. In germline, CDR1 is KGHSH, CDR2 LQKENI. The CDR3 sequence is 13 residues long. The CDR3 bases are TGTGCCAGCTCACCCGAGGACAGTTATGGCTACACCTTC. Translated: CASSPEDSYGYTF.

Ten or more counts support this clonotype. The chain carries TRBV12-3 or TRBV12-4 and TRBJ2-2; D is unclear. This CDR3 contains 13 residues. V was pared by 11 bases and J by 2 bases, with 12 bases between. This CDR3 reads CAVQLVNTGELFF. DNA of the CDR3: TGTGCCGTTCAGCTAGTCAACACCGGGGAGCTGTTTTTT.

This clonotype was observed a few times. The J gene is TRBJ2-7, the V gene TRBV7-2, with 13 bases that match TRBD2. V was pared by 4 bases and J by 5 bases, with 5 bases of the junction left unmatched. Germline V gene lookup returns CDR1 SGHTA and CDR2 FQGNSA. The CDR3 runs 15 residues. CDR3 DNA sequence: TGTGCCAGCAGCTCTTCGGGACTAGCGGGGAACGAGCAGTACTTC. Translating it yields CASSSSGLAGNEQYF.

This sequence joins TRBV5-1 and TRBJ2-1; 12 positions agree with TRBD2. The CDR3 has 16 residues. Germline values: CDR1 SGHRS, CDR2 YFSETQ. V lost 5 bases and J lost 9; bases outside the gene matches: 12. The CDR3 loop reads CASRETPGTSGSEQFF. The CDR3 region has the DNA TGCGCCAGCAGAGAGACTCCCGGGACTAGCGGGTCTGAGCAGTTCTTC.

The chain carries TRBV6-1 and TRBJ2-7; D not certain. The CDR3 is 13 residues long. Germline CDR1 and CDR2: MNHNS and SASEGT. Trimming shortened V by 10 bases and J by 0 bases, and 13 bases separated the two germline ends. The CDR3 is CATGDSSSYEQYF. The CDR3 DNA sequence: TGTGCCACCGGAGATAGCAGCTCCTACGAGCAGTACTTC.

This clonotype was counted only a few times. The chain is built from TRBV5-1 and TRBJ1-6; no reliable D call. V was cut by 0 bases and J by 8 bases, with 9 bases left in between. Germline CDR1 reads SGHRS; CDR2 reads YFSETQ. The CDR3 has 14 amino acids. CDR3 in amino acids: CASSLAPGDSPLHF. As DNA, the CDR3 is TGCGCCAGCAGCTTGGCCCCAGGAGATTCACCCCTCCACTTT.

The CDR3, as DNA: TGTGCCAGCAGATTAGAACTAGCGGGTTACAATGAGCAGTTCTTC. It codes for CASRLELAGYNEQFF. The V and J genes are TRBV27 and TRBJ2-1; 9 nucleotides line up with TRBD2. CDR3 length: 15 amino acids. The V gene's germline CDR1 is MNHEY and CDR2 SMNVEV (reference sequence). Trimming removed 6 bases from V and 4 bases from J; junction bases left unmatched: 7.

V and J are TRBV24-1 and TRBJ1-1, with a tentative D call TRBD1 (6 bases). CDR3 length: 14 amino acids. V was clipped by 4 bases and J by 3 bases, with 11 bases between them. The germline V gene has CDR1 KGHDR and CDR2 SFDVKD. CDR3 DNA sequence: TGTGCCACCAGTGAGGGGGCGCGTGACACTGAAGCTTTCTTT. Translating gives CATSEGARDTEAFF.

The chain carries TRBV5-4 and TRBJ2-2, with D possibly TRBD2 on 6 matching bases. V shed 2 bases and J shed 6 bases, with 8 bases lying between them. The CDR3 contains 13 residues. Germline CDR1 and CDR2: SGHNT and YYREEE (reference sequence). The CDR3, as DNA: TGTGCCAGCAGCTTAAGGGAGGCCGGGGAGCTGTTTTTT. It encodes CASSLREAGELFF.

The chain combines TRBV12-3 or TRBV12-4 with TRBJ1-5; the D gene is possibly TRBD1 (5 bases). This CDR3 comprises 16 residues. V lost 6 bases and J lost 2, with 17 bases in between. The CDR3 DNA is TGTGCCAGCAGCCGTAGCCAGGGTATGGGCAATCAGCCCCAGCATTTT. This translates into CASSRSQGMGNQPQHF.

This clonotype was counted only a few times. The chain joins TRBV2 to TRBJ2-5; D remains unclear. Germline V CDR1 and CDR2: SNHLY, FYNNEI. V lost 4 bases to trimming and J lost 5 bases, with 11 bases between them. The CDR3 loop spans 13 amino acids. CDR3 nucleotide sequence: TGTGCCAGCAGTGTGGAGAGGTCCGAGACCCAGTACTTC. It translates to CASSVERSETQYF.